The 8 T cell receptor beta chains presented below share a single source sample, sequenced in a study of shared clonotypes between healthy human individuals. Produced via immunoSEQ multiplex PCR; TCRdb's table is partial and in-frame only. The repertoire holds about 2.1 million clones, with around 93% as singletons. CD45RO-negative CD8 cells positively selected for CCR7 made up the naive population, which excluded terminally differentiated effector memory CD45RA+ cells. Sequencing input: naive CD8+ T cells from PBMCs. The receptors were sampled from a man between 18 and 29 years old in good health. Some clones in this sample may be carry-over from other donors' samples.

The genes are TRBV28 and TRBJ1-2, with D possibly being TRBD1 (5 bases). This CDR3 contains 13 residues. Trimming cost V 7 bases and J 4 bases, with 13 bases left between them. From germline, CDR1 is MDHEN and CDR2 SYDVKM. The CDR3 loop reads CASIKSGGYGYTF. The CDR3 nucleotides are TGTGCCAGCATAAAGAGTGGGGGCTATGGCTACACCTTC.

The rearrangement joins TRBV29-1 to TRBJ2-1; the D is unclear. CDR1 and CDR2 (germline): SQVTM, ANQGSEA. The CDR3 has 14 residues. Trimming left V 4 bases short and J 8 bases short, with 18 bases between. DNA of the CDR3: TGCAGCGTTGTGATCCCCCGCCTCGGGCATGAGCAGTTCTTC. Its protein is CSVVIPRLGHEQFF.

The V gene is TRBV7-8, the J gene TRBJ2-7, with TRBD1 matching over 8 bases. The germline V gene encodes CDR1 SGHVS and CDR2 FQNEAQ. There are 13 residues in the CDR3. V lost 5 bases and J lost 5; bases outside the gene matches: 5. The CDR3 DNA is TGTGCCAGCAGCGCAGACAGGGGTGACGAGCAGTACTTC. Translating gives CASSADRGDEQYF.

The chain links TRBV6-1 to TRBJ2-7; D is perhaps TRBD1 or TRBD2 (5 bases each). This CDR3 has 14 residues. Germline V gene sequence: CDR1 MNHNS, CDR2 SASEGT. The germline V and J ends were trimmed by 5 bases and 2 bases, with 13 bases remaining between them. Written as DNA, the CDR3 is TGTGCCAGCAGTTTGGGGACGGCAACCTACGAGCAGTACTTC. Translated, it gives CASSLGTATYEQYF.

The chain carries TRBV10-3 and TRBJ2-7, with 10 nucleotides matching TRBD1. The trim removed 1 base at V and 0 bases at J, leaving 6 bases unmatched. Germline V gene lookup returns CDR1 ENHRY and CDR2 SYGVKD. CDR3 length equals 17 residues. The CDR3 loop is CAISEYQRDRGSYEQYF. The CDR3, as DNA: TGTGCCATCAGTGAGTACCAACGGGACAGGGGCTCCTACGAGCAGTACTTC.

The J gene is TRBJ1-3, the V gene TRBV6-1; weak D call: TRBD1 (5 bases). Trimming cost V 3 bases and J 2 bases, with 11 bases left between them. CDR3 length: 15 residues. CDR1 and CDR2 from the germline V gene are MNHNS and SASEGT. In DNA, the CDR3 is TGTGCCAGCAGTGAGTGGACACTCACTGGAAACACCATATATTTT. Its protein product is CASSEWTLTGNTIYF.

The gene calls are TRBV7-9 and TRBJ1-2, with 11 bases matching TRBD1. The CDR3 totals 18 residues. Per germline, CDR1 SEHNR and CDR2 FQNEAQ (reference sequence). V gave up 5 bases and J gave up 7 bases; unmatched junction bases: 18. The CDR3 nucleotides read TGTGCCAGCAGCGGAGCCCGGGACAGGGGGATGAGGCCGGCTGGCTACACCTTC. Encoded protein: CASSGARDRGMRPAGYTF.

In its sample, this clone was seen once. CDR3 sequence reads: CASSQDRLGSYNEQFF. In DNA, the CDR3 is TGCGCCAGCAGCCAAGATCGGCTAGGTAGTTACAATGAGCAGTTCTTC. V gene TRBV4-3 combines with J gene TRBJ2-1; D is undetermined. Germline loops: CDR1 LGHNA, CDR2 YSLEER. Between the trimmed V and J ends, which lost 0 bases and 4 bases, there was a span of 13 bases. The CDR3 has 16 residues.